These T cell receptor beta chains were read from a single sample in a study of blood T cell repertoires in COVID-19. Using immunoSEQ multiplex PCR, the repertoire was profiled, and TCRdb retains in-frame clones only, with some absent. The sample includes around 51,000 clones, around 85% of them seen just once. Sequenced input: peripheral blood. These receptors were taken from a woman aged 80 or over with acute or convalescent COVID-19. Both conserved end residues are part of each CDR3. Fields, in order: D gene, clone size, J gene, V gene, CDR3 protein, CDR3 DNA. The D gene is left open where the match is weak. Clone size is given for some rows only: seen once, a few or many times, or a class if the clone is expanded.

>NA|NA|TRBJ1-2|TRBV30
CACRGNYGYTF
TGTGCCTGTAGGGGCAACTATGGCTACACCTTC
>TRBD2|NA|TRBJ2-5|TRBV11-2
CASSLSERGGETQYF
TGTGCCAGCAGCTTATCTGAGCGGGGGGGGGAGACCCAGTACTTC
>TRBD1|NA|TRBJ1-2|TRBV5-1
CASSIDREIYGYTF
TGCGCCAGCAGCATAGACAGGGAAATCTATGGCTACACCTTC
>TRBD2|NA|TRBJ2-1|TRBV6-5
CASIQRGAGNEQFF
TGTGCCAGCATTCAGCGGGGGGCGGGAAATGAGCAGTTCTTC
>TRBD2|NA|TRBJ2-1|TRBV6-5
CASSYHPGTRGDEQFF
TGTGCCAGCAGTTACCACCCGGGGACTAGAGGTGATGAGCAGTTCTTC
>TRBD1|NA|TRBJ1-2|TRBV6-5
CASSRDSELGYGYTF
TGTGCCAGCAGCCGGGACAGCGAGCTAGGCTATGGCTACACCTTC
>NA|NA|TRBJ2-2|TRBV3-1/TRBV3-2
CASSQYLSTGAGELFF
TGTGCCAGCAGCCAATACCTCTCGACAGGAGCCGGGGAGCTGTTTTTT
>NA|NA|TRBJ2-5|TRBV2
CASRGQATTQYF
TGTGCCAGCAGGGGACAAGCTACGACCCAGTACTTC
>NA|NA|TRBJ2-5|TRBV19
CASIRLSQETQYF
TGTGCCAGTATTAGACTCTCTCAAGAGACCCAGTACTTC
>TRBD1|NA|TRBJ2-3|TRBV5-4
CASSAQGVLDTQYF
TGTGCCAGCAGCGCCCAGGGGGTTTTAGATACGCAGTATTTT
>NA|NA|TRBJ1-2|TRBV5-4
CASSFGQGSGGYTF
TGTGCCAGCAGCTTTGGTCAGGGAAGTGGTGGCTACACCTTC
>TRBD1|NA|TRBJ1-5|TRBV10-3
CAIKGTGNQPQHF
TGTGCCATCAAGGGGACAGGGAATCAGCCCCAGCATTTT
>NA|NA|TRBJ1-6|TRBV3-1/TRBV3-2
CASSQGTENSPLHF
TGTGCCAGCAGCCAAGGGACAGAGAATTCACCCCTCCACTTT
>TRBD2|NA|TRBJ2-3|TRBV27
CASRTGKTSGLTDTQYF
TGTGCCAGCAGAACTGGGAAGACTAGCGGGTTGACAGATACGCAGTATTTT
>NA|NA|TRBJ2-7|TRBV18
CASSPDKSYEQYF
TGTGCCAGCTCACCCGACAAGTCCTACGAGCAGTACTTC
>TRBD2|NA|TRBJ2-1|TRBV5-4
CASSLTSGGQANEQFF
TGTGCCAGCAGCTTGACTAGCGGGGGTCAAGCCAATGAGCAGTTCTTC
>TRBD1|NA|TRBJ1-2|TRBV4-2
CASSQERTGLSGYTF
TGTGCCAGCAGCCAAGAAAGGACAGGTTTAAGTGGCTACACCTTC
>NA|NA|TRBJ2-1|TRBV3-1/TRBV3-2
CASSQARGTDEQFF
TGTGCCAGCAGCCAAGCAAGGGGCACAGATGAGCAGTTCTTC
>NA|NA|TRBJ1-1|TRBV21-1
CASSIPGTEAFF
TGTGCCAGCAGCATACCCGGCACTGAAGCTTTCTTT
>NA|NA|TRBJ2-7|TRBV11-2
CASSPLLYLTGEQYF
TGTGCCAGCAGCCCCCTTCTCTACCTTACCGGGGAGCAGTACTTC
>NA|NA|TRBJ2-5|TRBV5-5
CASSLRSGETQYF
TGTGCCAGCAGCTTGAGGAGTGGAGAGACCCAGTACTTC
>NA|few|TRBJ1-4|TRBV11-2
CASSSQGVAEKLFF
TGTGCCAGCAGTTCACAGGGAGTCGCTGAAAAACTGTTTTTT
>NA|NA|TRBJ2-2|TRBV18
CASSLVGLNTGELFF
TGTGCCAGCTCACTGGTGGGCCTAAACACCGGGGAGCTGTTTTTT
>TRBD2|NA|TRBJ2-7|TRBV28
CASSLGGGPYEQYF
TGTGCCAGCAGTTTGGGCGGGGGACCCTACGAGCAGTACTTC
>NA|NA|TRBJ1-6|TRBV7-9
CASSSGGAGRMSPLHF
TGTGCCAGCAGCTCAGGAGGGGCAGGGCGAATGTCCCCCCTCCACTTT
>TRBD1|NA|TRBJ2-5|TRBV5-5
CASSTYRGETQYF
TGTGCCAGCAGCACATACAGGGGCGAGACCCAGTACTTC
>NA|NA|TRBJ2-2|TRBV5-1
CASSLAGPGKGSGELFF
TGCGCCAGCAGCTTGGCCGGGCCAGGGAAGGGTTCCGGGGAGCTGTTTTTT
>TRBD2|NA|TRBJ2-5|TRBV29-1
CSVGAQREETQYF
TGCAGCGTTGGAGCGCAGCGGGAGGAGACCCAGTACTTC
>NA|NA|TRBJ1-6|TRBV7-9
CASSLRGPDSPLHF
TGTGCCAGCAGCTTAAGAGGGCCGGATTCACCCCTCCACTTT
>NA|NA|TRBJ1-4|TRBV5-5
CASSLQQGSEKLFF
TGTGCCAGCAGCTTGCAACAGGGTAGCGAAAAACTGTTTTTT
>NA|NA|TRBJ2-5|TRBV19
CASSNSLLAGETQYF
TGTGCCAGTAGTAACTCCTTACTAGCCGGCGAGACCCAGTACTTC
>TRBD2|NA|TRBJ2-5|TRBV6-2/TRBV6-3
CASSYYRLAGLQETQYF
TGTGCCAGCAGTTACTACCGACTAGCGGGGTTACAAGAGACCCAGTACTTC
>TRBD1|NA|TRBJ1-2|TRBV19
CASTVDRGRGYTF
TGTGCCAGTACAGTGGACAGGGGGCGAGGCTACACCTTC
>NA|NA|TRBJ2-3|TRBV5-1
CASSPGLPPDTQYF
TGCGCCAGCAGCCCGGGACTTCCCCCAGATACGCAGTATTTT
>TRBD1|NA|TRBJ2-5|TRBV7-2
CASSPDRGETQYF
TGTGCCAGCAGCCCGGACAGGGGAGAGACCCAGTACTTC
>NA|NA|TRBJ1-2|TRBV7-2
CASSLSNSGTRYGYTF
TGTGCCAGCAGTCTTTCAAATTCTGGGACTCGCTATGGCTACACCTTC
>NA|NA|TRBJ2-3|TRBV15
CATSRDAADSLATQYF
TGTGCCACCAGCAGAGATGCCGCGGACAGCTTAGCTACGCAGTATTTT
>NA|NA|TRBJ1-2|TRBV3-1/TRBV3-2
CASSQAGGRGYTF
TGTGCCAGCAGCCAGGCGGGGGGCAGGGGCTACACCTTC
>NA|NA|TRBJ1-5|TRBV12-3/TRBV12-4
CASSRLNQPQHF
TGTGCCAGCAGTAGACTGAATCAGCCCCAGCATTTT
>TRBD1|few|TRBJ2-4|TRBV2
CASSLARTGPQNIQYF
TGTGCCAGCAGCCTGGCCAGGACAGGGCCCCAAAACATTCAGTACTTC
>NA|NA|TRBJ2-5|TRBV5-1
CASSSERETQYF
TGCGCCAGCAGCTCCGAGAGGGAGACCCAGTACTTC
>TRBD1|NA|TRBJ1-2|TRBV6-5
CASSMPGGAGYTF
TGTGCCAGCAGTATGCCAGGGGGCGCTGGCTACACCTTC
>TRBD2|NA|TRBJ2-3|TRBV5-4
CASSPRLAGDTQYF
TGTGCCAGCAGCCCTAGACTAGCAGGGGATACGCAGTATTTT
>NA|NA|TRBJ2-3|TRBV5-1
CASSPSGSLRDTQYF
TGCGCCAGCAGCCCCAGCGGTTCCCTTAGAGATACGCAGTATTTT
>TRBD1|NA|TRBJ1-1|TRBV29-1
CSACGQENTEAFF
TGCAGCGCCTGCGGACAGGAGAACACTGAAGCTTTCTTT
>TRBD1|NA|TRBJ1-5|TRBV19
CASSGRGRVQPQHF
TGTGCCAGTAGTGGCAGGGGGCGCGTTCAGCCCCAGCATTTT
>NA|NA|TRBJ1-1|TRBV2
CASSDGRGTEAFF
TGTGCCAGCAGTGACGGGAGGGGCACTGAAGCTTTCTTT
>NA|once|TRBJ1-1|TRBV19
CASRLEGDTEAFF
TGTGCCAGTAGGTTAGAAGGGGACACTGAAGCTTTCTTT
>NA|NA|TRBJ2-7|TRBV2
CASSELGAELDEQYF
TGTGCCAGCAGTGAATTGGGGGCGGAATTGGACGAGCAGTACTTC
>TRBD2|NA|TRBJ2-7|TRBV30
CAWSKDSGAHEQYF
TGTGCCTGGAGCAAGGATAGCGGGGCCCACGAGCAGTACTTC
>TRBD2|NA|TRBJ2-7|TRBV11-1
CASTSSGANSYEQYF
TGTGCCAGCACCTCTAGCGGGGCGAACTCCTACGAGCAGTACTTC
>NA|NA|TRBJ1-1|TRBV5-1
CASSWTASTEAFF
TGCGCCAGCAGCTGGACAGCGTCCACTGAAGCTTTCTTT
>NA|NA|TRBJ1-6|TRBV6-5
CASSFSPENNSPLHF
TGTGCCAGCAGTTTTTCCCCGGAGAATAATTCACCCCTCCACTTT
>TRBD2|once|TRBJ2-5|TRBV13
CASSLASGGHETQYF
TGTGCCAGCAGCTTAGCTAGCGGGGGGCACGAGACCCAGTACTTC
>NA|NA|TRBJ2-7|TRBV21-1
CASSIRGNGGGLLYEQYF
TGTGCCAGCAGCATCCGGGGTAATGGCGGGGGGTTACTCTACGAGCAGTACTTC